This passage covers 12 T cell receptor beta chains from one sample sequenced in a study of cytomegalovirus exposure and HLA in healthy donors. The PCR employed 60 Vbeta primers together with 13 Jbeta primers. Libraries were prepared by immunoSEQ multiplex PCR; TCRdb keeps only in-frame clonotypes and omits some of them. The sample records 110,000 to 150,000 clones, less than 10% being singletons. The sample was PBMCs. All receptors come from a man aged 50 to 59 in good health and CMV-seronegative.

This clone was counted many times. Other DNA sequences in the sample encode the same CDR3. V is TRBV29-1 and J is TRBJ2-2, with TRBD2 as a possible D gene (6 bases). Per germline, CDR1 SQVTM and CDR2 ANQGSEA. V lost 6 bases, J lost 0 bases, and 11 bases lay in between. This CDR3 has 14 residues. The CDR3 reads CSVGGLTNTGELFF. DNA for the CDR3: TGCAGCGTGGGCGGACTAACGAACACCGGGGAGCTGTTTTTT.

Only a few counts were recorded for this clone. This chain links TRBV2 with TRBJ1-2; 9 positions match TRBD1. V shed 6 bases, J shed 6 bases, and the junction held 14 bases outside the gene matches. The V gene's germline CDR1 is SNHLY and CDR2 FYNNEI. The CDR3 consists of 16 residues. Written as DNA, the CDR3 is TGTGCCAGCAGCCGGGACAGGGCGACCCTAACCCATGGCTACACCTTC. This gives the protein CASSRDRATLTHGYTF.

This clone was picked up a small number of times. The chain uses TRBV6-5 and TRBJ2-3, with TRBD2 as a possible D gene (6 bases). The V end was cut by 2 bases, the J end by 0 bases, with 12 bases between. This CDR3 is 16 amino acids long. Germline V CDR1 and CDR2: MNHEY, SVGAGI. CDR3 region: CASSYARRGSTDTQYF. CDR3 nucleotides: TGTGCCAGCAGTTACGCCCGGCGGGGAAGCACAGATACGCAGTATTTT.

There are a few counts of this clone. It is likely a read error, because the conserved phenylalanine at the end of the CDR3 is missing. The chain links TRBV29-1 to TRBJ2-7; 8 bases fit TRBD2. CDR1 and CDR2 from the germline V gene are SQVTM and ANQGSEA. The V and J ends lost 4 bases and 3 bases, in that order; junction bases with no gene match: 14. The CDR3 is 16 amino acids. The CDR3, as DNA: TGCAGCGTTGCACGGGCGGCTAGCGGGTCTAACTACGAGCAGTACCTC. It translates to CSVARAASGSNYEQYL.

The chain links TRBV5-6 to TRBJ2-7, with D unresolved. The CDR3 runs to 16 residues. Germline V lookup: CDR1 SGHDT, CDR2 YYEEEE. V was pared by 2 bases and J by 3 bases, with 18 bases between. CDR3 sequence: CASSLLRKLDSYEQYF. Here the CDR3 DNA reads TGTGCCAGCAGCTTATTGAGAAAACTTGATAGCTACGAGCAGTACTTC.

The gene calls are TRBV2 and TRBJ2-5; D may be TRBD1 (6 bases). Germline V lookup: CDR1 SNHLY, CDR2 FYNNEI. CDR3 length equals 12 residues. The ends were cut back, 11 bases at V and 7 bases at J, with 17 bases in the middle. The CDR3, as DNA: TGTGCCGGTCACAGGGCGCAGGGGACCCAGTACTTC. Translating gives CAGHRAQGTQYF. Full variable domain (rest looked up from reference TRBV2 and TRBJ2-5): EPEVTQTPSHQVTQMGQEVILRCVPISNHLYFYWYRQILGQKVEFLVSFYNNEISEKSEIFDDQFSVERPDGSNFTLKIRSTKLEDSAMYFCAGHRAQGTQYFGPGTRLLVL.

The chain joins TRBV10-2 to TRBJ2-1; TRBD2 aligns across 10 bases. There are 16 residues in the CDR3. Trimming at V came to 2 bases and at J to 5 bases, leaving 6 bases not matched to a gene. The V gene's germline CDR1 is WSHSY and CDR2 SAAADI. The CDR3 DNA reads TGCGCCAGCAGTGAGCGTAGGACTAGCGGTAACAATGAGCAGTTCTTC. As protein: CASSERRTSGNNEQFF.

The rearrangement links TRBV5-1 to TRBJ1-2, with D unclear. In germline, CDR1 is SGHRS, CDR2 YFSETQ. The CDR3 runs 13 residues. Deletions cut 0 bases from V and 5 bases from J, with 8 bases between. The CDR3 sequence is CASSLAPIYGYTF. CDR3 nucleotides: TGCGCCAGCAGCTTGGCCCCCATTTATGGCTACACCTTC.

The CDR3 bases are TGCGCCGCTGTAGGCAGGGAGGACACTGAAGCTTTCTTT. It translates to CAAVGREDTEAFF. V usage is TRBV4-1 and J usage is TRBJ1-1, with a weak D call TRBD1 (5 bases). The germline V and J ends were trimmed by 11 bases and 3 bases, with 16 bases remaining between them. The CDR3 is 13 amino acids. Germline V CDR1 and CDR2: MGHRA, YSYEKL.

This clone was detected only a few times. This sequence joins TRBV7-2 and TRBJ2-5; 9 bases agree with TRBD2. Germline V lookup: CDR1 SGHTA, CDR2 FQGNSA. The CDR3 runs 15 residues. Trimming took 3 bases from V and 5 from J; bases not matched to a gene: 7. The CDR3 is CASSFKAGGGETQYF. For the CDR3, the DNA is TGTGCCAGCAGCTTTAAAGCGGGAGGTGGGGAGACCCAGTACTTC.

The V and J genes are TRBV19 and TRBJ1-5; tentative D call: TRBD1 (5 bases). This CDR3 has 14 amino acids. V gave up 2 bases and J gave up 7 bases, with 12 bases separating them. The germline V gene encodes CDR1 LNHDA and CDR2 SQIVND (reference sequence). The CDR3 DNA follows: TGTGCCAGTAGTATAAGGGGCGGGGACCAGCCCCAGCATTTT. This encodes CASSIRGGDQPQHF.

Only a few counts were recorded for this clone. The CDR3 reads CASSDATGWGGDTQYF. In DNA, the CDR3 is TGTGCCAGCAGTGACGCTACCGGGTGGGGGGGAGATACGCAGTATTTT. The gene calls are TRBV25-1 and TRBJ2-3; the match to TRBD2 covers 7 bases. CDR1 is MGHDK and CDR2 is SYGVNS in the germline V gene. The CDR3 consists of 16 residues. Trimming took 3 bases from V and 5 from J; bases not matched to a gene: 11.